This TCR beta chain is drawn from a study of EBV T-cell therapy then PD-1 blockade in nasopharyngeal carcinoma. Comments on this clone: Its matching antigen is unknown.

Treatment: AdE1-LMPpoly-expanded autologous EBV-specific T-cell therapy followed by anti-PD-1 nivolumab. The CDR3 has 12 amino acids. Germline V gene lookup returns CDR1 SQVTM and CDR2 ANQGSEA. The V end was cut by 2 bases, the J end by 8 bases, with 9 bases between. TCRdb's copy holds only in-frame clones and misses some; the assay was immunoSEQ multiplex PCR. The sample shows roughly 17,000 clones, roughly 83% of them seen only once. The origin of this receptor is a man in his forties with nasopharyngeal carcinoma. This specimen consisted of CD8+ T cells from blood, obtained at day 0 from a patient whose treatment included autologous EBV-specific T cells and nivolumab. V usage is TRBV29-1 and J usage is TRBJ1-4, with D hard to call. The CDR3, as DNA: TGCAGCGTTGAAAAGGAGGAGGAAAAACTGTTTTTT. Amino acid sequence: CSVEKEEEKLFF.